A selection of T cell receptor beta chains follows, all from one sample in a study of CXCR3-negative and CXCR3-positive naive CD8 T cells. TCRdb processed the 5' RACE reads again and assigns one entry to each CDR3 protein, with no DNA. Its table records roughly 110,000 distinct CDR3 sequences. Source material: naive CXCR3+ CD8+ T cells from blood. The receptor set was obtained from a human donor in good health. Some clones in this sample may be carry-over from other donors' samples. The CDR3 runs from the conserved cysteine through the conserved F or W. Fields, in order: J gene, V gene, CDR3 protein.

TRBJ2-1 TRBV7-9 CASSFRDRGVGEQFF
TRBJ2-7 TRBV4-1 CASSQVISGSYEQYF
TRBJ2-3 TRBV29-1 CSVEEGPGVDTQYF
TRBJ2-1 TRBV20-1 CSAPFSGRYNEQFF
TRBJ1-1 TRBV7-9 CASSEGDRVEAFF
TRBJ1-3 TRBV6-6 CASSYRGRRKNSGNTIYF
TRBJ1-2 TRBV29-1 CSVEGQYYGYTF
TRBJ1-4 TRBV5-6 CASSLEGQLNEKLFF
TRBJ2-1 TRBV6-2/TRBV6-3 CASSYMALRQFF
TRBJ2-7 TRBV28 CASRPWQGKYEQYF